The 17 T cell receptor beta chains below come from one sample, sequenced in a study of HIV-infected patients and healthy controls. Whole blood was used without fractionation, so all unsorted peripheral T cells were included. cDNA was made from 500 ng RNA using alpha and beta constant primers. Using multiplexing indices, alpha and beta chain libraries were generated apart by chain-specific third strand synthesis. TCRdb re-called the 5' RACE reads with MiXCR, one entry per CDR3 protein. The sample records around 5,000 distinct CDR3 sequences, around 21% being singletons. The material was blood, obtained before antiretroviral therapy. The receptors derive from an adult with HIV infection.

This clonotype was detected many times. The chain carries TRBV6-1 and TRBJ1-3; D not resolved. V was pared by 2 bases and J by 0 bases, with 8 bases between. Germline V gene lookup returns CDR1 MNHNS and CDR2 SASEGT. CDR3 length: 15 residues. Here the CDR3 reads CASSEWGASGNTIYF. CDR3 in DNA: TGTGCCAGCAGTGAATGGGGAGCCTCTGGAAACACCATATATTTT.

The genes are TRBV5-6 and TRBJ2-5; TRBD2 matches 8 bases. With 6 bases clipped from V and 5 bases from J, the junction kept 9 bases outside the gene matches. The CDR3 covers 14 residues. Germline V gene lookup returns CDR1 SGHDT and CDR2 YYEEEE. The CDR3 is CASIPGGGKETQYF. The CDR3, as DNA: TGTGCCAGCATCCCGGGGGGGGGTAAGGAGACCCAGTACTTC.

This clonotype qualifies as medium-sized. The rearrangement uses TRBV5-1 and TRBJ2-3; TRBD2 aligns across 7 bases. Trimming at V came to 0 bases and at J to 1 base, leaving 8 bases not matched to a gene. Germline CDR1 and CDR2: SGHRS and YFSETQ. The CDR3 runs to 17 residues. DNA for the CDR3: TGCGCCAGCAGCTTGGAAGGACTAGGGATGGGCACAGATACGCAGTATTTT. As protein: CASSLEGLGMGTDTQYF.

By frequency in the sample, this clonotype is medium-sized. The rearrangement joins TRBV5-4 to TRBJ1-5; the D gene is possibly TRBD1 (5 bases). The CDR3 contains 13 residues. V was shortened by 6 bases and J by 7 bases, with 14 bases between the two germline ends. CDR1 SGHNT and CDR2 YYREEE come from the germline V gene (reference sequence). The CDR3 spells CASKAGLDQPQHF. DNA for the CDR3: TGTGCCAGCAAGGCAGGGCTAGACCAGCCCCAGCATTTT.

The chain joins TRBV5-1 to TRBJ2-7; D is unclear. CDR3 size: 13 residues. The germline gives CDR1 SGHRS, CDR2 YFSETQ. V lost 4 bases, J lost 1 base, and 9 bases lay in between. The CDR3 loop is CASSPDGSYEQYF. In DNA, the CDR3 is TGCGCCAGCAGCCCGGACGGGTCCTACGAGCAGTACTTC.

Concerning this clonotype itself: The junction departs from germline at one end; a sequencing error may be responsible. CDR3 bases: TGTGCCAGCAGGGGACCAAATCAGCCCAAGCATTTT. This gives the protein CASRGPNQPKHF. V and J are TRBV6-6 and TRBJ1-5; TRBD1 is a possible D gene (5 bases). The CDR3 is 12 residues long. CDR1 MNHNY and CDR2 SVGAGI come from the germline V gene (reference sequence).

The sample holds many counts of this clonotype. The J gene is TRBJ2-5, the V gene TRBV20-1, with D possibly matching TRBD1 (5 bases). The CDR3 totals 12 residues. V was shortened by 5 bases and J by 0 bases, with 7 bases between the two germline ends. Looked up from germline, CDR1 is DFQATT and CDR2 is SNEGSKA (reference sequence). Here the CDR3 reads CSAWGDQETQYF. The CDR3 nucleotides read TGCAGTGCTTGGGGCGACCAAGAGACCCAGTACTTC.

Comments on this clonotype: This may be a read error, as it is one base from a much larger clone. V is TRBV12-3 or TRBV12-4 and J is TRBJ2-3; TRBD2 agrees at 10 bases. The length of the CDR3 is 15 residues. This CDR3 reads CDSSFETSGTDTQYF. DNA of the CDR3: TGTGACAGCAGTTTTGAGACTAGCGGGACAGATACGCAGTATTTT.

The gene calls are TRBV6-4 and TRBJ2-2, with D uncertain. The CDR3 loop spans 16 amino acids. Per the germline V gene, CDR1 is MRHNA and CDR2 is SNTAGT. Between the trimmed V and J ends, which lost 5 bases and 3 bases, there was a span of 16 bases. The chain's CDR3 is CASSPLPSRDTGELFF. CDR3 nucleotide sequence: TGTGCCAGCAGTCCACTCCCGTCCCGGGACACCGGGGAGCTGTTTTTT.

This clonotype has at least ten counts. The chain combines TRBV18 with TRBJ2-1, with 7 bases lining up with TRBD1. CDR1 is KGHSH, CDR2 LQKENI, per germline. This CDR3 spans 16 amino acids. V lost 0 bases, J lost 2 bases, and 4 bases stayed unmatched. CDR3 region: CASSPPDRAPYNEQFF. CDR3 sequence (DNA): TGTGCCAGCTCACCACCAGACAGGGCCCCCTACAATGAGCAGTTCTTC.

In its sample, this clonotype was seen a few times. This chain joins TRBV18 and TRBJ2-5, with TRBD2 matching 7 bases. The germline CDR1 and CDR2 sequences are KGHSH and LQKENI. The ends lost 3 bases at V and 5 bases at J; junction bases unmatched: 6. The CDR3 loop spans 14 amino acids. The CDR3 spells CASSPGRAHETQYF. CDR3 nucleotide sequence: TGTGCCAGCTCACCGGGGAGGGCCCACGAGACCCAGTACTTC.

Only a few counts were recorded for this clonotype. This chain uses TRBV27 with TRBJ1-6; no definite D call. The ends were cut back, 4 bases at V and 2 bases at J, with 18 bases in the middle. This CDR3 has 18 residues. In germline, CDR1 is MNHEY, CDR2 SMNVEV (reference sequence). CDR3 sequence reads: CASSSLAVEGPYNSPLHF. The CDR3 coding sequence is TGTGCCAGCAGTTCCCTGGCCGTCGAAGGACCCTATAATTCACCCCTCCACTTT.

This clonotype was detected a few times. J is TRBJ2-7 and V is TRBV6-6, with TRBD2 matching 7 bases. The CDR3 is made up of 17 amino acids. Looked up from germline, CDR1 is MNHNY and CDR2 is SVGAGI (reference sequence). The V and J ends lost 6 bases and 0 bases, in that order; junction bases with no gene match: 14. CDR3 sequence (DNA): TGTGCCAGCAGCCACGAGAGCAGGGAGGGGAGCTCCTACGAGCAGTACTTC. Amino acid sequence: CASSHESREGSSYEQYF.

This clonotype is judged medium-sized. The chain joins TRBV6-5 to TRBJ1-2, with 7 bases lining up with TRBD1. The J segment lost 8 bases and the V segment lost 0 bases, leaving 6 bases of the junction unmatched. The CDR3 totals 14 residues. Germline V gene data show CDR1 as MNHEY and CDR2 as SVGAGI. The CDR3 here is CASSYSIRGEGYTF. DNA of the CDR3: TGTGCCAGCAGTTACTCGATCAGGGGGGAGGGCTACACCTTC.

The table lists this clonotype with a count of one. This sequence joins TRBV28 and TRBJ2-5; tentatively, D is TRBD1 (6 bases). Trimming removed 2 bases from V and 0 bases from J, with 10 bases in between. CDR1 is MDHEN and CDR2 is SYDVKM in the germline V gene. The CDR3 sequence is 15 residues long. The CDR3 region is CASSLATGYQETQYF. In DNA, the CDR3 is TGTGCCAGCAGTTTAGCTACAGGGTACCAAGAGACCCAGTACTTC.

As regards this clonotype: A much larger clone lies one base from this, so it may be a read error. The gene calls are TRBV4-1 and TRBJ2-1; D remains ambiguous. The CDR3 is made up of 17 amino acids. Germline CDR1 reads MGHRA; CDR2 reads YSYEKL. Trimming removed 10 bases from V and 0 bases from J, with 22 bases in between. The CDR3 loop reads CAITLGIGTLSYNEQFF. The CDR3 bases are TGCGCCATCACCCTAGGGATCGGAACGCTCTCCTACAATGAGCAGTTCTTC.

CDR3 residues: CASSEDPGNTGELFF. The CDR3, as DNA: TGTGCCAGCAGCGAAGACCCGGGGAACACCGGGGAGCTGTTTTTT. This chain links TRBV7-8 with TRBJ2-2; D unclear. The ends were cut back, 5 bases at V and 1 base at J, with 11 bases in the middle. The CDR3 covers 15 residues. CDR1 and CDR2 from the germline V gene are SGHVS and FQNEAQ.